The entry below describes one T cell receptor beta chain. Its antigen is unknown. The sample comes from a study of T cell responses to AZD1222 COVID-19 vaccine. Notes on the study in general: Researchers report vaccine-associated CD4 TCRs spanning spike, with dominance at 160-218 and 743-854. Just 5 or 6 AZD1222 recipients tested seropositive at baseline. Clonal diversity was possibly underestimated, and white British individuals and females predominated among donors. Repertoires in all cases were sampled only once the peak T cell response had passed.

The germline gives CDR1 SGHNT, CDR2 YYREEE (reference sequence). The CDR3 covers 15 residues. V was pared by 4 bases and J by 1 base, with 15 bases between. Clones were sequenced by immunoSEQ multiplex PCR, and TCRdb holds only the in-frame ones, with some missing. The data contain some 53,000 clones, approximately 88% of them singletons. V gene TRBV5-4 combines with J gene TRBJ2-7; the D gene is possibly TRBD2 (6 bases). The source of this sequence is an adult who received the AZD1222 COVID-19 vaccine. This specimen consisted of peripheral blood, obtained 28 days after the second AZD1222 dose. The CDR3 sequence: CASSPGIAESYEQYF. The DNA of the CDR3 is TGTGCCAGCAGCCCCGGAATAGCGGAGTCCTACGAGCAGTACTTC.